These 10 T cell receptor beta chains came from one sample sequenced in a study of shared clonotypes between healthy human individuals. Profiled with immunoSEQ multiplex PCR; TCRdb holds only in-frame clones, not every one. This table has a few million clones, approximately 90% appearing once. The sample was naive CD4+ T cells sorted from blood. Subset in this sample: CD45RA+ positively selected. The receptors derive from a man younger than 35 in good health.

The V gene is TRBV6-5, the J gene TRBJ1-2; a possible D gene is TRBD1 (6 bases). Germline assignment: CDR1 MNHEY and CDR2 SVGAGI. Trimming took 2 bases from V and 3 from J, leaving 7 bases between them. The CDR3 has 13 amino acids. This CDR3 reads CASSYHRDYGYTF. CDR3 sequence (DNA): TGTGCCAGCAGTTACCACAGGGACTATGGCTACACCTTC.

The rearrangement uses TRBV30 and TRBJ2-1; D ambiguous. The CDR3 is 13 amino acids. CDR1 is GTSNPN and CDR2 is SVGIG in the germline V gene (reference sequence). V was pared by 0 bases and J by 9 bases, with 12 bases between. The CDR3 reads CAWSVSRFGEQFF. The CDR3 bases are TGTGCCTGGAGTGTATCCCGCTTCGGTGAGCAGTTCTTC.

This CDR3 reads CASSRGPGTEAFF. CDR3 coding DNA: TGCGCCAGCAGTCGCGGCCCGGGGACAGAAGCTTTCTTT. The V gene is TRBV10-1, the J gene TRBJ1-1, with D tentatively TRBD1 (6 bases). Germline values: CDR1 WNHNN, CDR2 SYGVQD (reference sequence). The CDR3 extends over 13 amino acids. V lost 5 bases and J 8 bases, leaving 15 bases between the germline ends.

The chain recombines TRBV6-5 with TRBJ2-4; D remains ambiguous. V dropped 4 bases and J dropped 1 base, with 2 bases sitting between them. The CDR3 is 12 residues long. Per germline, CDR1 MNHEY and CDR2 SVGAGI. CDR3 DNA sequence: TGTGCCAGCAGTTCCGCCAAAAACATTCAGTACTTC. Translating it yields CASSSAKNIQYF.

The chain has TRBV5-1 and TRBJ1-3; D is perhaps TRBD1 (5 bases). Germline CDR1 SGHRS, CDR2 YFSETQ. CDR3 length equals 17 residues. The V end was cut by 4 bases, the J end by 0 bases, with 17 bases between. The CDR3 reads CASSPRPQDISGNTIYF. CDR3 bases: TGCGCCAGCAGCCCCCGCCCCCAGGACATCTCTGGAAACACCATATATTTT.

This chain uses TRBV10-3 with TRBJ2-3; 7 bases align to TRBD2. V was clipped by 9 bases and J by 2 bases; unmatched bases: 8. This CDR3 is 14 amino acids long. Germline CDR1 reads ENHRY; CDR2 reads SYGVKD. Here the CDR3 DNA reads TGTGCCATAAGCGGGATAGGTATCACAGATACGCAGTATTTT. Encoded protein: CAISGIGITDTQYF.

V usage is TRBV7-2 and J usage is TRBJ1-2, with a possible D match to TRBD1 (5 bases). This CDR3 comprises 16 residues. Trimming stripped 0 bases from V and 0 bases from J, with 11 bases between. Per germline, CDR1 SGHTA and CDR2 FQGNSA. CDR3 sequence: CASSLAWGITNYGYTF. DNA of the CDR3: TGTGCCAGCAGCTTAGCGTGGGGGATTACTAACTATGGCTACACCTTC.

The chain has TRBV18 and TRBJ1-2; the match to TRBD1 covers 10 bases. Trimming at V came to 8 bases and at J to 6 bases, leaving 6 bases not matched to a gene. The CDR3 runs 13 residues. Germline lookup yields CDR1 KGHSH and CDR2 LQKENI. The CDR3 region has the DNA TGTGCCAGCAGCGGACAGGGGGTTGATGGCTACACCTTC. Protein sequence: CASSGQGVDGYTF.

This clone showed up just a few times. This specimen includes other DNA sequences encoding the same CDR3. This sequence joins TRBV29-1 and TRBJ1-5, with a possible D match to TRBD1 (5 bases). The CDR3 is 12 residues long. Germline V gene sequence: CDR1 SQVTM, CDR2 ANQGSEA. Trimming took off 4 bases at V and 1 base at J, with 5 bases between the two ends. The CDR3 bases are TGCAGCGTTGCAGGGAGCAATCAGCCCCAGCATTTT. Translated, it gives CSVAGSNQPQHF.

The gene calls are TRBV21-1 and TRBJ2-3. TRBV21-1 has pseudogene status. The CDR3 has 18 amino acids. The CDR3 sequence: CASSKDRVRARGTDTQYF. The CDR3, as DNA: TGTGCCAGCAGCAAAGATAGGGTTAGGGCAAGGGGCACAGATACGCAGTATTTT.